The 21 T cell receptor beta chains reported below all come from one sample, sequenced in a study of blood T cell repertoires in COVID-19. Sequenced by immunoSEQ multiplex PCR; TCRdb stores in-frame clones only, minus some. The data contain roughly 260,000 clones, roughly 86% of them singletons. The sequencing input was PBMCs or T cells enriched from blood (not recorded which). All receptors come from a woman aged 18-29 years who had recovered from COVID-19.

V usage is TRBV3-1 (or the pseudogene TRBV3-2) and J usage is TRBJ2-7; 13 bases align to TRBD2. The CDR3 runs to 17 residues. J was trimmed by 2 bases and V by 1 base; bases with no gene match: 5. The germline CDR1 and CDR2 sequences are LGHDT and YNNKEL (reference sequence). This CDR3 reads CASSQVRGTSGTYEQYF. CDR3 nucleotides: TGTGCCAGCAGCCAAGTTCGCGGGACTAGCGGGACCTACGAGCAGTACTTC.

This sequence joins TRBV4-1 and TRBJ2-1, with 7 positions matching TRBD1. The CDR3 is 12 amino acids. The ends lost 0 bases at V and 16 bases at J; junction bases unmatched: 6. Germline V gene sequence: CDR1 MGHRA, CDR2 YSYEKL. The CDR3 sequence is CASSQDHRGLFF. The CDR3 DNA reads TGCGCCAGCAGCCAAGATCACAGGGGATTATTCTTC.

This chain connects TRBV18 to TRBJ1-3; TRBD1 is a possible D gene (5 bases). Germline V gene lookup returns CDR1 KGHSH and CDR2 LQKENI. Deletions cut 5 bases from V and 0 bases from J, with 11 bases between. This CDR3 is built from 15 residues. As DNA, the CDR3 is TGTGCCAGCTCAAGGGGACTGATCTCTGGAAACACCATATATTTT. It encodes CASSRGLISGNTIYF.

This clone was seen just once. As DNA, the CDR3 is TGTGCCAGCATGGGGGACAGTAACACTGAAGCTTTCTTT. Protein sequence: CASMGDSNTEAFF. V is TRBV2 and J is TRBJ1-1; 7 positions agree with TRBD1. CDR1 and CDR2 (germline): SNHLY, FYNNEI. This CDR3 is built from 13 residues. V gave up 7 bases and J gave up 2 bases; unmatched junction bases: 4.

This chain uses TRBV19 with TRBJ1-2, with 7 nucleotides matching TRBD1. The CDR3 is 15 amino acids. CDR1 LNHDA and CDR2 SQIVND come from the germline V gene (reference sequence). Germline trimming cut 0 bases from V and 4 bases from J; bases unmatched to any gene: 5. Written as DNA, the CDR3 is TGTGCCAGTAGTATAGACGGACAGGTTCCCTATGGCTACACCTTC. This sequence encodes CASSIDGQVPYGYTF.

V and J are TRBV5-8 and TRBJ1-1; 9 bases are a match to TRBD1. The CDR3 consists of 16 residues. The V gene's germline CDR1 is SGHTS and CDR2 YDEGEE. With 3 bases clipped from V and 0 bases from J, the junction kept 6 bases outside the gene matches. The CDR3 sequence is CASSSGTGRMNTEAFF. CDR3 bases: TGTGCCAGCAGCTCCGGGACAGGGCGTATGAACACTGAAGCTTTCTTT.

The CDR3 nucleotides read TGTGCCAGTAGTATCGAACAGAATTCACCCCTCCACTTT. It translates to CASSIEQNSPLHF. The J gene is TRBJ1-6, the V gene TRBV19; D is undetermined. The germline V gene encodes CDR1 LNHDA and CDR2 SQIVND (reference sequence). V was clipped by 3 bases and J by 7 bases, with 7 bases between them. The CDR3 extends over 13 amino acids.

V and J are TRBV7-9 and TRBJ2-7; 9 bases match TRBD1. V gave up 5 bases and J gave up 1 base; unmatched junction bases: 3. Germline V gene data show CDR1 as SEHNR and CDR2 as FQNEAQ (reference sequence). The CDR3 contains 14 residues. This CDR3 is CASSTGGLSYEQYF. Here the CDR3 DNA reads TGTGCCAGCAGCACAGGGGGCTTGTCCTACGAGCAGTACTTC.

The V and J genes are TRBV7-8 and TRBJ2-3; 12 bases line up with TRBD2. CDR1 is SGHVS, CDR2 FQNEAQ, per germline. The CDR3 sequence is 20 residues long. Unmatched junction bases numbered 19, after V lost 6 bases and J lost 3 bases. CDR3 DNA sequence: TGTGCCAGCAGTATACGCCGGGCTAGCGGGGGGGCGGAGTTAACAGATACGCAGTATTTT. This codes for CASSIRRASGGAELTDTQYF.

The rearrangement joins TRBV27 to TRBJ2-1, with D possibly TRBD2 on 6 matching bases. The length of the CDR3 is 12 residues. Looked up from germline, CDR1 is MNHEY and CDR2 is SMNVEV (reference sequence). Trimming took off 10 bases at V and 6 bases at J, with 13 bases between the two ends. The chain's CDR3 is CATYGTSNEQFF. The DNA for the CDR3 is TGTGCCACCTACGGGACTTCCAATGAGCAGTTCTTC.

Worth noting for this clone: The DNA is left out, because the CDR3 cannot be placed on it with certainty; the CDR3 is given as TCRdb lists it. This chain joins TRBV2 and TRBJ2-5; the table's D call, TRBD2, was not checked against the DNA. The CDR3 region is 15 residues in length, termini included. Germline assignment: CDR1 SNHLY and CDR2 FYNNEI. The CDR3 loop is CASSDFRGGGETQYF.

V and J are TRBV7-2 and TRBJ2-1, with D uncertain. The CDR3 length is 16 residues. CDR1 and CDR2 from the germline V gene are SGHTA and FQGNSA. Trimming pared 2 bases from V and 0 bases from J, leaving 11 bases between. The CDR3 loop reads CASSLMLWSSYNEQFF. The CDR3 DNA follows: TGTGCCAGCAGCTTAATGCTATGGAGCTCCTACAATGAGCAGTTCTTC.

This clone was observed a few times. The chain recombines TRBV6-2 or TRBV6-3 with TRBJ2-6, with TRBD2 matching over 7 bases. The germline gives CDR1 MNHEY, CDR2 SVGEGT. V dropped 2 bases and J dropped 2; count of bases not matched to a gene: 3. This CDR3 has 16 residues. CDR3 amino acids: CASSYNRGAGANVLTF. CDR3 DNA: TGTGCCAGCAGTTACAACCGGGGGGCTGGGGCCAACGTCCTGACTTTC.

The V and J genes are TRBV20-1 and TRBJ2-1, with D uncertain. The CDR3 runs 11 residues. In germline, CDR1 is DFQATT, CDR2 SNEGSKA (reference sequence). V lost 1 base and J 7 bases, leaving 5 bases between the germline ends. The CDR3 is CSARVVNEQFF. As DNA, the CDR3 is TGCAGTGCTAGAGTCGTTAATGAGCAGTTCTTC.

This clone was picked up a small number of times. The chain employs TRBV6-2 or TRBV6-3 and TRBJ2-1; 10 positions agree with TRBD2. Germline CDR1 reads MNHEY; CDR2 reads SVGEGT. Losses at the gene ends were 0 bases for V and 0 bases for J; bases not matched to a gene: 11. The CDR3 runs to 20 residues. CDR3 in amino acids: CASSYSMNGLAVPSYNEQFF. The CDR3 nucleotides are TGTGCCAGCAGTTACTCGATGAATGGACTAGCGGTTCCCTCCTACAATGAGCAGTTCTTC.

The gene calls are TRBV19 and TRBJ1-2, with a tentative D call TRBD1 (6 bases). The CDR3 length is 13 residues. Trimming removed 3 bases from V and 2 bases from J, with 7 bases in between. CDR1 and CDR2 (germline): LNHDA, SQIVND (reference sequence). Here the CDR3 DNA reads TGTGCCAGTAGTATGGGACAAAACTATGGCTACACCTTC. This codes for CASSMGQNYGYTF.

V is TRBV29-1 and J is TRBJ2-2, with 11 nucleotides matching TRBD2. Unmatched junction bases numbered 1, after V lost 4 bases and J lost 3 bases. Per the germline V gene, CDR1 is SQVTM and CDR2 is ANQGSEA. The CDR3 totals 14 residues. CDR3 bases: TGCAGCGTTGCACTAGCGGGGGACACCGGGGAGCTGTTTTTT. It translates to CSVALAGDTGELFF.

The V and J genes are TRBV30 and TRBJ2-7, with TRBD2 matching over 8 bases. This CDR3 has 14 amino acids. V lost 2 bases to trimming and J lost 4 bases; unmatched junction nucleotides: 7. Germline V gene lookup returns CDR1 GTSNPN and CDR2 SVGIG (reference sequence). The CDR3 protein is CAWSISGSRYEQYF. In DNA, the CDR3 is TGTGCCTGGAGTATCAGCGGGAGCAGGTACGAGCAGTACTTC.

This chain uses TRBV7-2 with TRBJ2-1, with 15 bases identical to TRBD2. The J segment lost 7 bases and the V segment lost 5 bases, leaving 9 bases of the junction unmatched. The V gene's germline CDR1 is SGHTA and CDR2 FQGNSA. This CDR3 region has 17 residues. CDR3 bases: TGTGCCAGCAGCAAACGGACTAGCGGGGGGGGATCGAATGAGCAGTTCTTC. Translation: CASSKRTSGGGSNEQFF.

The chain has TRBV9 and TRBJ1-4; D is ambiguous. V was shortened by 1 base and J by 0 bases, with 7 bases between the two germline ends. The CDR3 sequence is 15 residues long. CDR1 and CDR2 (germline): SGDLS, YYNGEE. The CDR3 sequence is CASSVRDATNEKLFF. The CDR3 region has the DNA TGTGCCAGCAGCGTACGAGATGCAACTAATGAAAAACTGTTTTTT.

This chain uses TRBV19 with TRBJ1-5, with D unresolved. Germline V gives CDR1 LNHDA, CDR2 SQIVND (reference sequence). This CDR3 is 17 amino acids long. V lost 3 bases and J lost 0, with 15 bases in between. CDR3 residues: CASSMGAGYYSNQPQHF. The CDR3 DNA is TGTGCCAGTAGTATGGGCGCGGGCTATTATAGCAATCAGCCCCAGCATTTT.